The 17 T cell receptor beta chains given below trace back to one sample, sequenced in a study of blood T cells in healthy people across ages. It was with a sample-barcoded 5' primer and a J-beta primer mix that a second PCR of about 6 to 12 cycles was run. TCRdb redid the calling of the 5' RACE reads with MiXCR, one entry per CDR3 protein. The sample has fewer than 2,000,000 distinct CDR3 sequences, 30% to 40% seen once. Sequencing input: blood. These receptors came from a woman in her twenties or thirties in good health.

The chain carries TRBV19 and TRBJ1-2; TRBD1 agrees at 7 bases. J was trimmed by 11 bases and V by 1 base; bases with no gene match: 7. The CDR3 is made up of 13 amino acids. Germline V CDR1 and CDR2: LNHDA, SQIVND (reference sequence). CDR3 in amino acids: CASSIGAQGQYTF. CDR3 in DNA: TGTGCCAGTAGTATAGGAGCGCAGGGACAGTACACCTTC.

The chain employs TRBV9 and TRBJ2-1; D remains unclear. This CDR3 region has 15 residues. Germline loops: CDR1 SGDLS, CDR2 YYNGEE. V was cut by 1 base and J by 0 bases, with 8 bases left in between. The CDR3 bases are TGTGCCAGCAGCGTAAACCACGTCTCCTACAATGAGCAGTTCTTC. This translates into CASSVNHVSYNEQFF.

This clonotype was picked up a small number of times. CDR3 nucleotides: TGCAGTGCTAGAGAGACTAGCGGGGGGGTCGAGCAGTACTTC. The encoded protein is CSARETSGGVEQYF. The gene calls are TRBV20-1 and TRBJ2-7, with 14 bases fitting TRBD2. Germline V CDR1 and CDR2: DFQATT, SNEGSKA (reference sequence). The CDR3 totals 14 residues. The J segment lost 6 bases and the V segment lost 0 bases, leaving 1 base of the junction unmatched.

V is TRBV20-1 and J is TRBJ1-2; possible D gene TRBD1, 5 bases. Trimming took off 2 bases at V and 12 bases at J, with 22 bases between the two ends. Germline V CDR1 and CDR2: DFQATT, SNEGSKA (reference sequence). This CDR3 is 14 amino acids long. CDR3 nucleotides: TGCAGTGCTAGAAATCACGCAGGGAGAGAAGGGGACACCTTC. This encodes CSARNHAGREGDTF.

This clonotype has a handful of counts. This sequence joins TRBV13 and TRBJ2-1; the match to TRBD2 covers 12 bases. The germline V gene has CDR1 PRHDT and CDR2 FYEKMQ (reference sequence). The CDR3 length is 15 residues. V gave up 5 bases and J gave up 8 bases; unmatched junction bases: 7. The CDR3, as DNA: TGTGCCAGCAGCAGACTAGCGGGGGATGTGTATGAGCAGTTCTTC. Encoded protein: CASSRLAGDVYEQFF.

Only a few counts were recorded for this clonotype. This chain uses TRBV4-1 with TRBJ2-5; 7 bases agree with TRBD1. CDR3 size: 15 residues. V was pared by 4 bases and J by 3 bases, with 8 bases of the junction left unmatched. The germline V gene encodes CDR1 MGHRA and CDR2 YSYEKL. CDR3 amino acids: CASSLAGTAKETQYF. As DNA, the CDR3 is TGCGCCAGCAGCCTCGCCGGGACAGCTAAAGAGACCCAGTACTTC.

This clonotype was seen a few times. The chain uses TRBV6-6 and TRBJ2-1; tentative D call: TRBD2 (6 bases). Germline loops: CDR1 MNHNY, CDR2 SVGAGI (reference sequence). Trimming shortened V by 6 bases and J by 3 bases, and 15 bases separated the two germline ends. The CDR3 runs to 15 residues. The CDR3: CASRVRLGGYNEQFF. The CDR3 DNA is TGTGCCAGCAGAGTTCGGCTGGGGGGCTACAATGAGCAGTTCTTC.

This clonotype was detected only a few times. The rearrangement links TRBV7-9 to TRBJ2-5, with TRBD2 as a possible D gene (5 bases). Germline assignment: CDR1 SEHNR and CDR2 FQNEAQ (reference sequence). CDR3 length: 14 amino acids. Trimming shortened V by 2 bases and J by 4 bases, and 11 bases separated the two germline ends. The CDR3 protein is CASSLTNEGETQYF. CDR3 nucleotides: TGTGCCAGCAGCTTAACGAACGAGGGAGAGACCCAGTACTTC.

The chain links TRBV14 to TRBJ2-2, with unresolved D. V gave up 0 bases and J gave up 1 base, with 12 bases separating them. Germline V gene lookup returns CDR1 SGHDN and CDR2 FVKESK. The CDR3 is 17 residues long. The CDR3 sequence is CASSQDQGKQNTGELFF. The CDR3, as DNA: TGTGCCAGCAGCCAAGATCAAGGAAAACAGAACACCGGGGAGCTGTTTTTT.

This clonotype was seen once. This chain links TRBV12-3 or TRBV12-4 with TRBJ2-3; 7 positions match TRBD1. V was clipped by 6 bases and J by 2 bases; unmatched bases: 11. CDR3 length: 16 residues. The DNA for the CDR3 is TGTGCCAGCAGCTCTCAGCACAGGGGCCTCACAGATACGCAGTATTTT. This translates into CASSSQHRGLTDTQYF.

The V gene is TRBV20-1, the J gene TRBJ2-7; D perhaps matches TRBD2 (5 bases). Germline V lookup: CDR1 DFQATT, CDR2 SNEGSKA (reference sequence). The length of the CDR3 is 14 residues. The V and J ends lost 0 bases and 5 bases respectively, with 14 bases between them. The CDR3 DNA reads TGCAGTGCTAGAGAGGGCCTAGCTGTGGACGAGCAGTACTTC. Protein product: CSAREGLAVDEQYF.

The V gene is TRBV19, the J gene TRBJ2-3; D remains ambiguous. Trimming pared 10 bases from V and 4 bases from J, leaving 18 bases between. The CDR3 is 14 residues long. Germline V gene sequence: CDR1 LNHDA, CDR2 SQIVND (reference sequence). The CDR3 DNA follows: TGTGCCACCCATGCCTTCTCAAAGGCAGATACGCAGTATTTT. Amino acids: CATHAFSKADTQYF.

Only a few counts were recorded for this clonotype. At one end, the junction sequence differs from germline, possibly due to a read error. V and J are TRBV7-8 and TRBJ2-3; D gene unclear. This CDR3 spans 14 amino acids. Germline V gene data show CDR1 as SGHVS and CDR2 as FQNEAQ. CDR3 region: CASSPQSGTDTQYF. The CDR3 DNA reads TGTGCTAGCAGCCCGCAATCTGGCACAGATACGCAGTATTTT. The full variable domain, completed using reference TRBV7-8 and TRBJ2-3, is GAGVSQSPRYKVAKRGQDVALRCDPISGHVSLFWYQQALGQGPEFLTYFQNEAQLDKSGLPSDRFFAERPEGSVSTLKIQRTQQEDSAVYLCASSPQSGTDTQYFGPGTRLTVL.

V gene TRBV4-1 combines with J gene TRBJ1-6; 8 bases align to TRBD1. This CDR3 has 16 residues. Per the germline V gene, CDR1 is MGHRA and CDR2 is YSYEKL. V shed 0 bases, J shed 10 bases, and the junction held 8 bases outside the gene matches. CDR3 protein: CASSQEPAGGASPLHF. CDR3 in DNA: TGCGCCAGCAGCCAAGAACCCGCAGGGGGCGCGTCACCCCTCCACTTT.

The table lists this clonotype with a few counts. The chain recombines TRBV7-3 with TRBJ2-1, with TRBD2 matching 8 bases. With 5 bases clipped from V and 8 bases from J, the junction kept 17 bases outside the gene matches. The CDR3 is 17 amino acids. Germline CDR1 reads SGHTA; CDR2 reads FQGTGA. In DNA form, the CDR3 reads TGTGCCAGCAGCCCCTACGAACCGGGACTAGGGTCCGATGAGCAGTTCTTC. Translating gives CASSPYEPGLGSDEQFF.

The chain joins TRBV9 to TRBJ2-5; D possibly matches TRBD1 or TRBD2 (5 bases each). Per germline, CDR1 SGDLS and CDR2 YYNGEE. V lost 2 bases to trimming and J lost 11 bases, with 19 bases between them. This CDR3 is built from 14 residues. The CDR3 region is CASSVRGENNEQYF. CDR3 DNA: TGTGCCAGCAGCGTTCGAGGGGAGAACAATGAGCAGTACTTC.

The V gene is TRBV12-3 or TRBV12-4, the J gene TRBJ2-7, with D unresolved. There are 12 residues in the CDR3. Deletions cut 5 bases from V and 3 bases from J, with 8 bases between. The CDR3 bases are TGTGCCAGCAGTCGGATCAACTACGAGCAGTACTTC. It encodes CASSRINYEQYF.